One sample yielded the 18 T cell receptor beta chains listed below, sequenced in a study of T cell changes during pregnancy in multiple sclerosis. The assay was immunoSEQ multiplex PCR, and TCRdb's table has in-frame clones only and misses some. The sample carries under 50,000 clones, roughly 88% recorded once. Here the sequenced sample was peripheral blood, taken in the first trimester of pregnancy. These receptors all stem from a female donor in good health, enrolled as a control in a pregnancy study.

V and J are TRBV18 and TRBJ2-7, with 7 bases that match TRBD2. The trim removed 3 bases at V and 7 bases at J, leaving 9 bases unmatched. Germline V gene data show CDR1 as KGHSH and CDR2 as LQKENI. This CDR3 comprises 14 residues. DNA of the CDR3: TGTGCCAGCTCACCTACAGCGGGGAAGAGGGAGCAGTACTTC. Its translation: CASSPTAGKREQYF. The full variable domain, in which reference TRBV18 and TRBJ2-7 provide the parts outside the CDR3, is NAGVMQNPRHLVRRRGQEARLRCSPMKGHSHVYWYRQLPEEGLKFMVYLQKENIIDESGMPKERFSAEFPKEGPSILRIQQVVRGDSAAYFCASSPTAGKREQYFGPGTRLTVT.

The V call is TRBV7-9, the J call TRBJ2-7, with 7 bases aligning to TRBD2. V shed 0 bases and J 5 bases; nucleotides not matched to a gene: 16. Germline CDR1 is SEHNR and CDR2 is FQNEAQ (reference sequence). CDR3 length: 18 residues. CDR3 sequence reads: CASSLAFRPSGRLDEQYF. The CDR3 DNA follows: TGTGCCAGCAGCTTAGCGTTCAGGCCTAGCGGACGGCTCGACGAGCAGTACTTC.

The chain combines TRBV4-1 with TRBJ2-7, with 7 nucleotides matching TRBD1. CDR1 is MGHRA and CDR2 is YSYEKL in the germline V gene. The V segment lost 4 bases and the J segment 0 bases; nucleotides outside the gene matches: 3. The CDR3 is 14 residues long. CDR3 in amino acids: CASSRDRSSYEQYF. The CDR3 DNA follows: TGCGCCAGCAGCCGGGACAGAAGCTCCTACGAGCAGTACTTC.

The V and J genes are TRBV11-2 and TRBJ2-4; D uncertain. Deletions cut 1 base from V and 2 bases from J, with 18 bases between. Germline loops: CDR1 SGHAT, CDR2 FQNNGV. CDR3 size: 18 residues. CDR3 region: CASSLGFPVGYTKNIQYF. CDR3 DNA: TGTGCCAGCAGCTTAGGGTTTCCGGTTGGTTATACCAAAAACATTCAGTACTTC. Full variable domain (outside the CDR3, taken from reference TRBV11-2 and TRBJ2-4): EAGVAQSPRYKIIEKRQSVAFWCNPISGHATLYWYQQILGQGPKLLIQFQNNGVVDDSQLPKDRFSAERLKGVDSTLKIQPAKLEDSAVYLCASSLGFPVGYTKNIQYFGAGTRLSVL.

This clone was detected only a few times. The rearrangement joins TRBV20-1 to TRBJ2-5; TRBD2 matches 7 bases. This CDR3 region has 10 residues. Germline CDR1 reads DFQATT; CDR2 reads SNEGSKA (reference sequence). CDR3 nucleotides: TGCAGGACAGCGGGGTGGACCCAGTACTTC. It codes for CRTAGWTQYF.

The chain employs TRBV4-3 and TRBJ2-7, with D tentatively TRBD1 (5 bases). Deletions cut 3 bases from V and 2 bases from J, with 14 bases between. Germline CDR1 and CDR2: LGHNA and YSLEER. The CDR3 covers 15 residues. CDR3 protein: CASSHYAGKAYEQYF. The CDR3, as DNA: TGCGCCAGCAGCCATTATGCAGGGAAAGCCTACGAGCAGTACTTC.

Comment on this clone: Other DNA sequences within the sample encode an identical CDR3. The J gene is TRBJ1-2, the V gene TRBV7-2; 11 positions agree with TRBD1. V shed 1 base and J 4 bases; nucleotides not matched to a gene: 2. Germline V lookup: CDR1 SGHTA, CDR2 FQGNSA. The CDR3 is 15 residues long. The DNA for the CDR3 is TGTGCCAGCAGCTTAGATGGGACAGGGGGCTATGGCTACACCTTC. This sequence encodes CASSLDGTGGYGYTF.

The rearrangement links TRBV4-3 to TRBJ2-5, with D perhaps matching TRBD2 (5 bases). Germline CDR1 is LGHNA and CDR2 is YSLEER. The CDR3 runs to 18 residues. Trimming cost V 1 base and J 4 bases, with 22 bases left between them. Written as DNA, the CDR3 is TGCGCCAGCAGCCAAGGTGATGGGAGCAGTTTATCATTAGAGACCCAGTACTTC. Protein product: CASSQGDGSSLSLETQYF.

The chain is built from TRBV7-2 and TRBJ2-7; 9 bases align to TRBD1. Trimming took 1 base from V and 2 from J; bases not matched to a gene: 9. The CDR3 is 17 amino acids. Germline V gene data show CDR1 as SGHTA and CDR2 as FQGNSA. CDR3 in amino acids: CASSLEGTGYPAYEQYF. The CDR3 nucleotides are TGTGCCAGCAGCTTAGAAGGGACAGGGTATCCGGCCTACGAGCAGTACTTC.

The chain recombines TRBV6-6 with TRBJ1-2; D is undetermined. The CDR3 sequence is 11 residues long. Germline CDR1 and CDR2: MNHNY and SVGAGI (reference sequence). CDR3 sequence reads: CAVLGNYGYTF. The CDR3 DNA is TGTGCAGTGCTCGGGAACTATGGCTACACCTTC.

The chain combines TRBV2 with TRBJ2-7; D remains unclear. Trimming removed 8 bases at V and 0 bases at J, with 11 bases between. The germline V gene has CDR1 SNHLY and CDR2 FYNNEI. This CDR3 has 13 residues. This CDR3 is CASYQAASYEQYF. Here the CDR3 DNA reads TGTGCCAGCTACCAGGCAGCCTCCTACGAGCAGTACTTC.

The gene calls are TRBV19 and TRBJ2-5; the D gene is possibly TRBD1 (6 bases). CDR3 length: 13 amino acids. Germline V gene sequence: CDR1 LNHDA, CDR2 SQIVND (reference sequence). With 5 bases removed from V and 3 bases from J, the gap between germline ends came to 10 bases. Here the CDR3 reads CASSPDREETQYF. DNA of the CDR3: TGTGCCAGTAGTCCGGACAGAGAAGAGACCCAGTACTTC.

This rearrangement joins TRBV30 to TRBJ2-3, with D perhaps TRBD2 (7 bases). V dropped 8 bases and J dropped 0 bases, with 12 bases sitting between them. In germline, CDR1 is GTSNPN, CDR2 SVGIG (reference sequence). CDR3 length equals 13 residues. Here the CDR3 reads CAQGRESTDTQYF. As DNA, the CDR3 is TGTGCCCAGGGGAGGGAGAGCACAGATACGCAGTATTTT.

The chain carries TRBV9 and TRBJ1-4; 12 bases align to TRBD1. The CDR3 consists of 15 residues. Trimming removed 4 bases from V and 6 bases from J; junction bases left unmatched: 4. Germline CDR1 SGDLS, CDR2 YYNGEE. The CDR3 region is CASSPGTGGYEKLFF. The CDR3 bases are TGTGCCAGCAGCCCTGGGACAGGGGGCTATGAAAAACTGTTTTTT.

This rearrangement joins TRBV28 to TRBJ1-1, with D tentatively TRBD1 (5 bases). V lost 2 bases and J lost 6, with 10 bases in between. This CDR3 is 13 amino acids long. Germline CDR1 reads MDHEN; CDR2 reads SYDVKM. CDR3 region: CASSLSGGAEAFF. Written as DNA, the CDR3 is TGTGCCAGCAGTTTAAGCGGGGGGGCTGAAGCTTTCTTT.

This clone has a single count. The CDR3 sequence: CAISESLTDTNEKLFF. The CDR3 coding sequence is TGTGCCATCAGTGAGTCCCTGACAGATACAAATGAAAAACTGTTTTTT. This chain links TRBV10-3 with TRBJ1-4, with D maybe TRBD1 (5 bases). The CDR3 has 16 residues. V was shortened by 0 bases and J by 5 bases, with 13 bases between the two germline ends. Germline CDR1 reads ENHRY; CDR2 reads SYGVKD.

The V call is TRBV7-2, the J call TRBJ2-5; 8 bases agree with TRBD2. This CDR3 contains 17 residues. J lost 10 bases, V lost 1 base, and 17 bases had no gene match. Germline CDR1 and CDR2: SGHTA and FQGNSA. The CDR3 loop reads CASSLVVAGGPKASQYF. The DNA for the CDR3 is TGTGCCAGCAGCTTAGTTGTGGCGGGAGGACCTAAGGCAAGCCAGTACTTC. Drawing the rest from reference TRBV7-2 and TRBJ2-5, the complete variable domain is GAGVSQSPSNKVTEKGKDVELRCDPISGHTALYWYRQSLGQGLEFLIYFQGNSAPDKSGLPSDRFSAERTGGSVSTLTIQRTQQEDSAVYLCASSLVVAGGPKASQYFGPGTRLLVL.

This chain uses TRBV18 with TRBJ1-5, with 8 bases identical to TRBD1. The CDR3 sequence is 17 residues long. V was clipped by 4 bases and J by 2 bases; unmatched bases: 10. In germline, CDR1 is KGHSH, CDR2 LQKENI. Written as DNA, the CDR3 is TGTGCCAGCTCACTTCTGCGACACAGGGGGGGCAATCAGCCCCAGCATTTT. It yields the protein CASSLLRHRGGNQPQHF.